This TCR beta chain was sequenced in a study of shared clonotypes between healthy human individuals. Naive CD8 cells were CD45RO-negative, positively selected for CCR7, excluding terminally differentiated effector memory CD45RA+ cells. TCRdb's table, derived via immunoSEQ multiplex PCR, lists solely in-frame clones and lacks some. The table includes 550,000 to 750,000 clones, 95% detected once. The CDR3 covers 14 residues. V lost 2 bases and J lost 6; bases outside the gene matches: 5. Germline loops: CDR1 SGHRS, CDR2 YFSETQ. J is TRBJ2-3 and V is TRBV5-1, with 8 bases lining up with TRBD1. The sequenced material came from naive CD8+ T cells sorted from blood. The source is a woman aged 30 to 39 in good health. This CDR3 reads CASSFRGTGDTQYF. CDR3 bases: TGCGCCAGCAGCTTTCGCGGGACAGGTGATACGCAGTATTTT.